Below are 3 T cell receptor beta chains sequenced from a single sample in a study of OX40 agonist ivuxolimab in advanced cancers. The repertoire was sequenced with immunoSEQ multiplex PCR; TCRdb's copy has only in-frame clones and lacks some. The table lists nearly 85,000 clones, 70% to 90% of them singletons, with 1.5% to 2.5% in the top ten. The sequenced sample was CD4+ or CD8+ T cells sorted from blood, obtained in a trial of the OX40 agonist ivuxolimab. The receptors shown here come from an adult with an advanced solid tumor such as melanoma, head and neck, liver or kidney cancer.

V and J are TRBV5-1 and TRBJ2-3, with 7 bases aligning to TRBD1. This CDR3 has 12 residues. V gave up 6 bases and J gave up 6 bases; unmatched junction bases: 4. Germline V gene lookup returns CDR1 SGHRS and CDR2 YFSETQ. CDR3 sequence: CASNTGADTQYF. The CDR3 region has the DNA TGCGCCAGCAACACAGGGGCGGATACGCAGTATTTT.

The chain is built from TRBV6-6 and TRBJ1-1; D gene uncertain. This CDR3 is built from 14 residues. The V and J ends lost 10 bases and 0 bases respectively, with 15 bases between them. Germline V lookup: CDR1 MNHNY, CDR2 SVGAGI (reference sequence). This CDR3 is CATSTRNLNTEAFF. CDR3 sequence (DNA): TGTGCCACCTCTACACGGAATTTGAACACTGAAGCTTTCTTT.

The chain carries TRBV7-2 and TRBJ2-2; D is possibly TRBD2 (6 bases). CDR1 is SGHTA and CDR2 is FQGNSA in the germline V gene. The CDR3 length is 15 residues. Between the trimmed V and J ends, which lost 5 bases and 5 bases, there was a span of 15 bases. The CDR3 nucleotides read TGTGCCAGCAGCCGATCCGGGACTCGGACCGGGGAGCTGTTTTTT. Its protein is CASSRSGTRTGELFF.